The source of this T cell receptor (beta chain) is a study of Graves' ophthalmopathy and Graves' hyperthyroidism (dated by TCRdb to 2016 to 2018). A note on the overall study: Hyperthyroidism was considered stable if no progression to ophthalmopathy occurred within 18 months of follow-up. In total, approximately 140 blood samples were TCR-sequenced: 43 ophthalmopathy, roughly 80 hyperthyroidism and some 17 hyperthyroidism-to-ophthalmopathy patients. The study used TCR beta repertoire signatures to distinguish Graves' ophthalmopathy from Graves' hyperthyroidism and to predict progression to ophthalmopathy. Once sampling was done, hyperthyroidism patients were given methimazole at a starting dose of 30 mg daily, while ophthalmopathy patients were given high-dose intravenous methylprednisolone. In six hyperthyroidism patients, the T-cell repertoire of thyroid tissue was compared with the T-cell repertoire of blood. A discovery set of 95 to 100 patients (approximately 45 ophthalmopathy, 55 to 65 stable hyperthyroidism) was enrolled to explore V-J signatures distinguishing ophthalmopathy from hyperthyroidism. The independent validation cohort included approximately 19 hyperthyroidism patients plus 17 patients who later progressed from hyperthyroidism to ophthalmopathy.

The hyperthyroidism patients were 18 to 65 years old and newly diagnosed, with a disease duration of less than 2 months. Patients with other autoimmune diseases, uncontrolled infections, pregnancy or lactation were excluded from the study. Clinical symptoms, serum thyroxine, TRAb, thyroid ultrasound and orbital computed tomography were used for diagnosis. Total RNA was extracted using Trizol reagent, and RNA quality was checked on an Agilent 2100 Bioanalyzer. General study outcomes and caveats: Among expanded thyroid clonotypes with frequency above 0.001, most also showed up in blood, which suggests that blood repertoires may reflect the thyroid immune response. In cross-validation, the 13-signature model distinguished ophthalmopathy from stable hyperthyroidism with about 88% sensitivity and around 82% specificity, and in the test set the corresponding values were approximately 79% and 70%. In validation, the model predicted ophthalmopathy progression with more than 70% sensitivity and about 77% specificity; roughly 11 predicted patients were CT-confirmed with GO in a median of about 6.1 months. No statistical method was used to predetermine the sample size, and group allocation was not hidden from the investigators.

In this sample, this clonotype turned up many times. Its antigen remains undetermined. Nothing much larger sits one base from this clone, and base qualities are not available. CDR1 is given as SGHAT and CDR2 as FQNNGV, both from the germline V gene. V is pruned by 2 bases and J by 7 bases, leaving 7 bases of the junction without a gene match. From its cysteine to its phenylalanine, the CDR3 spans 14 amino acids. This entry keeps only the CDR3 DNA: 42 bases, framed from base 1. For repertoire sequencing, the TCR beta CDR3 regions were amplified from RNA transcripts. The first round was an RT-PCR using HTBI primers with the Qiagen OneStep RT-PCR kit, and this first round was followed by a second-round multiplex PCR, then size selection and purification. Sequencing of the libraries was carried out on an Illumina HiSeq2000 in paired-end mode with 100 bp reads. For the original study's pipeline: SOAPnuke was used to process the reads, throwing out any read that had adapters, had uncalled bases, had a mean Phred below 15, or lacked an exact constant-primer or identifier match. High-quality paired reads were merged with COPE v1.2.5. Each unique nucleotide sequence was treated as a clonotype, and MiTCR v1.1 was used to align the clonotypes to the IMGT TRB V, D and J references. Analysis was restricted to V-J combinations with a frequency above 0.0001, which covered 98% to 99.2% of repertoires. For each V-J combination, a TCR clonal expansion and chaos score was defined as F50 clonal expansion divided by the chaos observed in the TCRdist matrix. Welch's t-statistics and random forest were used to narrow the features down to around 12 V-J combinations, which were then fed into a naive Bayes classifier. The Morisita-Horn index was used to measure how similar the thyroid and blood repertoires were. TCRdb reprocessed the public reads (quality trimming at Q25 with fastp, clone calling with MiXCR) and kept in-frame beta chains. Rows with a matching CDR3 protein are joined into one entry that keeps the most common DNA and genes. TCRdb assigned the V and J calls; the authors' analysis was not used. Here the sample has over a million distinct CDR3 sequences; about 35% occur a single time. The top ten constitute around 10% of the sample.

The chain links TRBV11-2 with TRBJ1-2; TRBD1 aligns with 7 central bases. Specimen: peripheral blood or thyroid tissue (not recorded which). This receptor was obtained from an adult man with Graves' hyperthyroidism. The DNA sequence follows: TGTGCCAGCAGCTTAAAGGAGGGGGCTGTTGGCTACACCTTC. The translation is CASSLKEGAVGYTF.